The 10 T cell receptor beta chains below all came from one sample that was sequenced in a study of CXCR3-negative and CXCR3-positive naive CD8 T cells (dated 2019 in TCRdb). Their antigen targets remain unknown. Sequencing instrument: NextSeq 550. The Human TCR Profiling Kit (MiLaboratory) was used to make UMI-labeled 5' RACE TRB cDNA libraries. With the reads reprocessed by TCRdb, a single entry stands for each CDR3 protein sequence and no DNA is reported. The sample table gives roughly 120,000 distinct CDR3 sequences. The ten largest account for approximately 0.54% of the sample. Study-level results and caveats: Compared with CXCR3-negative naive cells, CXCR3-positive naive cells had TRB CDR3s with higher hydrophobicity (lower Kidera factor 4), lower energy, and higher strength and volume indices.

Sequenced: naive CXCR3+ CD8+ T cells from blood. The cell subset or site label corresponds to: CD45RO-CCR7+CD27+CD95- naive CD8+ T cells expressing CXCR3 (TNR3+). These receptors came from a human donor in good health. Some clones in this sample may be carry-over from other donors' samples.

The rearrangement joins TRBV28 to TRBJ2-5. The germline V gene has CDR1 MDHEN and CDR2 SYDVKM. CDR3 length: 15 residues. The CDR3 sequence: CASSATALTQETQYF.

V and J are TRBV2 and TRBJ2-1. In germline, CDR1 is SNHLY, CDR2 FYNNEI. This CDR3 spans 14 amino acids. CDR3 amino acids: CASSEWIVTNEQFF.

The chain combines TRBV29-1 with TRBJ1-2; TCRdb's D call, TRBD1, is unchecked because there is no DNA. CDR1 and CDR2 from the germline V gene are SQVTM and ANQGSEA. The CDR3 covers 13 residues. The CDR3 loop is CGVEEGQGYGYTF. Together with reference TRBV29-1 and TRBJ1-2, the CDR3 gives the full variable domain: SAVISQKPSRDICQRGTSLTIQCQVDSQVTMMFWYRQQPGQSLTLIATANQGSEATYESGFVIDKFPISRPNLTFSTLTVSNMSPEDSSIYLCGVEEGQGYGYTFGSGTRLTVV.

The chain carries TRBV7-9 and TRBJ1-5; the TCRdb D gene call, TRBD1, has no DNA to confirm it. The CDR3 spans 18 residues. Germline values: CDR1 SEHNR, CDR2 FQNEAQ (reference sequence). The CDR3 here is CASSQDSVGQGLRQPQHF.

CDR3: CASIATVVNEQFF. V usage is TRBV5-6 and J usage is TRBJ2-1; the D call of TRBD1 rests on TCRdb alone, since no DNA is present to check it. Germline assignment: CDR1 SGHDT and CDR2 YYEEEE. The CDR3 consists of 13 residues. The variable domain in full, with the rest retrieved from reference TRBV5-6 and TRBJ2-1, is DAGVTQSPTHLIKTRGQQVTLRCSPKSGHDTVSWYQQALGQGPQFIFQYYEEEERQRGNFPDRFSGHQFPNYSSELNVNALLLGDSALYLCASIATVVNEQFFGPGTRLTVL.

This chain joins TRBV6-5 and TRBJ2-1; TCRdb gives TRBD2 as the D gene, but with no DNA this cannot be confirmed. Germline V CDR1 and CDR2: MNHEY, SVGAGI. CDR3 size: 14 residues. The CDR3 loop reads CASSYSLAGAEQFF.

The chain combines TRBV6-4 with TRBJ1-4. CDR1 is MRHNA and CDR2 is SNTAGT in the germline V gene. The CDR3 covers 15 residues. This CDR3 is CASRGRGPGYEKLFF.

The chain joins TRBV5-1 to TRBJ2-3; TCRdb proposes TRBD2, but this gene call is untestable without DNA. Germline V lookup: CDR1 SGHRS, CDR2 YFSETQ. This CDR3 is built from 15 residues. This chain's CDR3 is CASSLIAGGQDTQYF.

The chain recombines TRBV13 with TRBJ2-3; without DNA, the TCRdb call of TRBD2 cannot be checked. Germline CDR1 PRHDT, CDR2 FYEKMQ (reference sequence). This CDR3 is built from 15 residues. CDR3 in amino acids: CASSLPSESTDTQYF.

The CDR3 reads CSLLLAGVEEQYF. The chain uses TRBV29-1 and TRBJ2-7; TCRdb lists TRBD2, though no DNA is available to test this call. CDR3 length: 13 amino acids. Germline V gene lookup returns CDR1 SQVTM and CDR2 ANQGSEA.